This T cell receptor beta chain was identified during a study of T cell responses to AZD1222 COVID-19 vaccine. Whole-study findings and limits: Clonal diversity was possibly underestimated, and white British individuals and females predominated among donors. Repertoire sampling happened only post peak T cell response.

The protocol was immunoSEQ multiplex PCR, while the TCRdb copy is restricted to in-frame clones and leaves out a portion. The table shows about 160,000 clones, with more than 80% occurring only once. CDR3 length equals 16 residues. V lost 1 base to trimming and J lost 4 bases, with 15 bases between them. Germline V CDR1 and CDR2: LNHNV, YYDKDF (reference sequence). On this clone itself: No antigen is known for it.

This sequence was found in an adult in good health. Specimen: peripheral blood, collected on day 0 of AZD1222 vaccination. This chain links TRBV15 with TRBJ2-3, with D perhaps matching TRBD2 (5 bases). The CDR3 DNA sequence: TGTGCCACCAGCAGAGGGACCCGAGGAGGAGCAGATACGCAGTATTTT. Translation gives CATSRGTRGGADTQYF.